The rows below give T cell receptor beta chains drawn from one sample of a study of OX40 agonist ivuxolimab in advanced cancers. Generated by immunoSEQ multiplex PCR, the TCRdb table keeps only in-frame clones and is missing some. The data contain roughly 48,000 clones, 83% of them singletons. The sample was CD4+ or CD8+ T cells sorted from blood, taken in a trial of the OX40 agonist ivuxolimab. These receptors came from an adult with an advanced solid tumor such as melanoma, head and neck, liver or kidney cancer. The CDR3 runs from the conserved cysteine through the conserved F or W. A D gene is named only where the DNA matches it firmly. Expanded clones are given a class, and other clones once, few, many or no size at all.

D	V	length	size	J	DNA	CDR3
NA	TRBV7-9	13	NA	TRBJ1-6	TGTGCCAGCAGTCGAACAGATAATTCACCCCTCCACTTT	CASSRTDNSPLHF
TRBD1	TRBV6-6	14	few	TRBJ1-1	TGTGCCACTATGGTTCAGGGGGCTTCTTTACTAGCTTTCTTT	CATMVQGASLLAFF
NA	TRBV15	15	NA	TRBJ1-5	TGTGCCACCAGCAGGATGTCACAGGGAGGCCAGCCCCAGCATTTT	CATSRMSQGGQPQHF
NA	TRBV29-1	16	NA	TRBJ1-2	TGCAGCGTTGAAGATCGGGGAGGGGGAGCTAACTATGGCTACACCTTC	CSVEDRGGGANYGYTF
TRBD1	TRBV19	14	NA	TRBJ1-6	TGTGCCAGTAATCGGGACAGCTATAATTCACCCCTCCACTTT	CASNRDSYNSPLHF
NA	TRBV5-1	15	NA	TRBJ2-5	TGCGCCAGCAGCTTGGTCATGGGATTCCAAGAGACCCAGTACTTC	CASSLVMGFQETQYF
NA	TRBV6-6	12	NA	TRBJ1-6	TGTGCCAGCAGTTCCATTAATTCACCCCTCCACTTT	CASSSINSPLHF
TRBD1	TRBV6-6	16	NA	TRBJ1-3	TGTGCCAGCAGTTACTCTGAGGGGACAGGGGGAAACACCATATATTTT	CASSYSEGTGGNTIYF
NA	TRBV21-1	15	medium-sized	TRBJ2-5	TGTGCCAGCAAACAAGGACAGGCCGGCAGGGAGACCCAGTACTTC	CASKQGQAGRETQYF
NA	TRBV5-4	15	NA	TRBJ1-2	TGTGCCAGCAGCTTGGGAATTTCTGGAAACTATGGCTACACCTTC	CASSLGISGNYGYTF
NA	TRBV5-1	15	NA	TRBJ2-2	TGCGCCAGCAGCCAGATAGGACTCGAGGCCGGGGAGCTGTTTTTT	CASSQIGLEAGELFF
TRBD1	TRBV4-3	16	NA	TRBJ1-2	TGCGCCAGCTCCTCCCTCCCGGACAGGGAATTGTGGGGCTACACCTTC	CASSSLPDRELWGYTF
NA	TRBV6-1	13	NA	TRBJ1-2	TGTGCCAGCAGTGGGGGGGGAGCGAAGGGCTACACCTTC	CASSGGGAKGYTF
NA	TRBV10-3	13	NA	TRBJ1-2	TGTGCCATCAGTGAGTACACAGACTATGGCTACACCTTC	CAISEYTDYGYTF
TRBD1	TRBV18	15	NA	TRBJ1-5	TGTGCCAGCTCACTAAACCGGGACAGAAATCAGCCCCAGCATTTT	CASSLNRDRNQPQHF
TRBD2	TRBV6-5	14	once	TRBJ2-7	TGTGCCAGCAGTACCGGGACTAGCGGCTACGAGCAGTACTTC	CASSTGTSGYEQYF
NA	TRBV7-2	13	NA	TRBJ1-1	TGTGCCAGCAGCGAGGGGAGGATCGCTGAAGCTTTCTTT	CASSEGRIAEAFF
NA	TRBV6-6	15	NA	TRBJ1-2	TGTGCCAGCAGTTACCCGGGACGTTCATACTATGGCTACACCTTC	CASSYPGRSYYGYTF
NA	TRBV5-1	18	NA	TRBJ2-6	TGCGCCAGCAGCTTGGTAGGCTTTATGAGGTCTGGGGCCAACGTCCTGACTTTC	CASSLVGFMRSGANVLTF
TRBD1	TRBV7-7	14	NA	TRBJ2-5	TGTGCTAGCAGCTTACAGGGGCTCCAAGAGACCCAGTACTTC	CASSLQGLQETQYF
TRBD2	TRBV19	15	NA	TRBJ2-2	TGTGCCAGTTCCCCCTTGGCGGGGGGGCTCGGGGAGCTGTTTTTT	CASSPLAGGLGELFF
TRBD2	TRBV7-2	15	NA	TRBJ2-1	TGTGCCAGCAGCGCCCAGCGGGGGGCCGTTAATGAGCAGTTCTTC	CASSAQRGAVNEQFF
NA	TRBV7-2	14	NA	TRBJ2-5	TGTGCCAGCAGCTTAGAAGGGGGCCAAGAGACCCAGTACTTC	CASSLEGGQETQYF
TRBD2	TRBV2	17	NA	TRBJ2-4	TGTGCCAGCAGTGGCTCTAGGACTAGCGGGGGTTTAAACATTCAGTACTTC	CASSGSRTSGGLNIQYF
NA	TRBV28	12	NA	TRBJ1-1	TGTGCCAGCAGTTTATTGAACACTGAAGCTTTCTTT	CASSLLNTEAFF
NA	TRBV5-4	13	NA	TRBJ2-5	TGTGCCAGCAGCTCGATTTACGCGGAGACCCAGTACTTC	CASSSIYAETQYF
NA	TRBV7-9	14	few	TRBJ1-1	TGTGCCAGCAGCTTGGCACAGGGAAACACTGAAGCTTTCTTT	CASSLAQGNTEAFF
NA	TRBV5-6	13	NA	TRBJ1-1	TGTGCCAGCAGCCGGGGGTTCGGCACTGAAGCTTTCTTT	CASSRGFGTEAFF
NA	TRBV6-5	14	NA	TRBJ2-1	TGTGCCAGCAGGAAGGGGGGCCCGGGGGGTGAGCAGTTCTTC	CASRKGGPGGEQFF
NA	TRBV6-5	13	NA	TRBJ1-5	TGTGCCAGCAGCCGGGACGGCGGGCAGCCCCAGCATTTT	CASSRDGGQPQHF
NA	TRBV6-7	17	NA	TRBJ2-7	TGTGCCAGCAGTTACTCGAGGTTCAGGCCTTATTCCTACGAGCAGTACTTC	CASSYSRFRPYSYEQYF
NA	TRBV2	12	once	TRBJ1-1	TGTGCCAGCAGAAGGACAACGACTGAAGCTTTCTTT	CASRRTTTEAFF
NA	TRBV7-2	16	NA	TRBJ2-7	TGTGCCAGCAGCCCCAAGGTGGGCAGGGGAGGGTACGAGCAGTACTTC	CASSPKVGRGGYEQYF
NA	TRBV10-3	13	NA	TRBJ2-3	TGTGCCATCAGGGGGACTGAAACAGATACGCAGTATTTT	CAIRGTETDTQYF
TRBD1	TRBV7-2	15	NA	TRBJ1-2	TGTGCCAGCAGCATAGGGAACAGGGGAATCGGTGGCTACACCTTC	CASSIGNRGIGGYTF
NA	TRBV11-3	13	NA	TRBJ2-3	TGTGCCAGCAGCTTAGGGGTCACAGATACGCAGTATTTT	CASSLGVTDTQYF
TRBD1	TRBV7-3	12	few	TRBJ2-7	TGTGCCAGCAGCCGACAGGGGTACGAGCAGTACTTC	CASSRQGYEQYF
NA	TRBV5-1	15	NA	TRBJ2-1	TGCGCCAGCAGCTCACGGGGCGACTCCTACAATGAGCAGTTCTTC	CASSSRGDSYNEQFF
TRBD2	TRBV2	14	NA	TRBJ2-7	TGTGCCAGCAGATTCCTAGCGGGGTTCTACGAGCAGTACTTC	CASRFLAGFYEQYF
NA	TRBV7-9	16	few	TRBJ1-1	TGTGCCAGCAGCTTGAGGATTGGTCGGGGGAACACTGAAGCTTTCTTT	CASSLRIGRGNTEAFF
TRBD1	TRBV6-1	12	NA	TRBJ1-5	TGTGCCAGCAATACAGGGGATCAGCCCCAGCATTTT	CASNTGDQPQHF
NA	TRBV5-4	13	NA	TRBJ1-1	TGTGCCAGCAGCTTGCAATGGAACACTGAAGCTTTCTTT	CASSLQWNTEAFF
NA	TRBV11-2	14	NA	TRBJ2-3	TGTGCCAGCAGCGGAGGGGTGGCGGGAGATACGCAGTATTTT	CASSGGVAGDTQYF
TRBD2	TRBV19	16	NA	TRBJ2-1	TGTGCCAGTAGCCGACCGGGACTAGCGGCTCCCAATGAGCAGTTCTTC	CASSRPGLAAPNEQFF
NA	TRBV21-1	17	NA	TRBJ1-5	TGTGCCAGCAGCGGATGCTGGACGGACGCAGACAATCAGCCCCAGCATTTT	CASSGCWTDADNQPQHF
NA	TRBV30	13	NA	TRBJ1-3	TGTGCCTGGAGTTGGGGTTCTGGAAACACCATATATTTT	CAWSWGSGNTIYF
NA	TRBV6-1	14	once	TRBJ2-5	TGTGCCAGCAGTGAGGTAGTCGGTCCAGAGACCCAGTACTTC	CASSEVVGPETQYF
NA	TRBV5-4	12	NA	TRBJ1-3	TGTGCCAGCGGCCGGGTTGGAAACACCATATATTTT	CASGRVGNTIYF
NA	TRBV21-1	13	NA	TRBJ2-7	TGTGCCAGCAGCAAAGCTGAGCCTTACGAGCAGTACTTC	CASSKAEPYEQYF
NA	TRBV19	14	once	TRBJ2-3	TGTGCCAGTAGTGTGGAACGAATCACAGATACGCGGTATTTT	CASSVERITDTRYF
TRBD1	TRBV7-2	14	NA	TRBJ1-6	TGTGCCAGCAGCCGGACAGGTTATAATTCACCCCTCCACTTT	CASSRTGYNSPLHF
NA	TRBV21-1	16	NA	TRBJ2-3	TGTGCCAGCAGCAATATCCGGGCGGGGGACACAGATACGCAGTATTTT	CASSNIRAGDTDTQYF
NA	TRBV18	14	NA	TRBJ1-4	TGTGCCAGCTCACCCACCACGGGAGGAGAAAAACTGTTTTTT	CASSPTTGGEKLFF
NA	TRBV7-2	12	NA	TRBJ1-5	TGTGCCAGCAGCAAGAGCAATCAGCCCCAGCATTTT	CASSKSNQPQHF
NA	TRBV5-1	14	NA	TRBJ2-1	TGTGCCAGCAGCAAACAGGGAACCTACAATGAGCAGTTCTTC	CASSKQGTYNEQFF
NA	TRBV27	13	NA	TRBJ1-1	TGTGCCAGCAGTTTAACGAGGAACACTGAAGCTTTCTTT	CASSLTRNTEAFF
NA	TRBV11-2	13	NA	TRBJ2-7	TGTGCCAGCAGCTTACTAGGGACAAACGAGCAGTACTTC	CASSLLGTNEQYF